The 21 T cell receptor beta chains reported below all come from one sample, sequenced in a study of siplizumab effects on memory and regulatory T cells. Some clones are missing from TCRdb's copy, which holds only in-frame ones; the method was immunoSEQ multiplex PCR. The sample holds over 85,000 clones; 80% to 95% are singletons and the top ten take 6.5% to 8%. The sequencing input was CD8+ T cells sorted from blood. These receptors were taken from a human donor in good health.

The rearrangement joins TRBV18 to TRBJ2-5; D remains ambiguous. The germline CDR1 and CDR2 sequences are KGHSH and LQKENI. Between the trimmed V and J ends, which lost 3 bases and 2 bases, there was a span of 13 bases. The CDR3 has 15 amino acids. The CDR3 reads CASSPGVRRQETQYF. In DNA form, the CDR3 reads TGTGCCAGCTCACCTGGGGTACGACGGCAAGAGACCCAGTACTTC.

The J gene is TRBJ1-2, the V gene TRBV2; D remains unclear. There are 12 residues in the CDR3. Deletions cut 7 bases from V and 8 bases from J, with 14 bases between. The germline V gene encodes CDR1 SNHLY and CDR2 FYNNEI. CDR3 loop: CASTFLDPGYTF. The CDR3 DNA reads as TGTGCCAGCACTTTCCTTGACCCCGGCTACACCTTC. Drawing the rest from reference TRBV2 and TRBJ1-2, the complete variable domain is EPEVTQTPSHQVTQMGQEVILRCVPISNHLYFYWYRQILGQKVEFLVSFYNNEISEKSEIFDDQFSVERPDGSNFTLKIRSTKLEDSAMYFCASTFLDPGYTFGSGTRLTVV.

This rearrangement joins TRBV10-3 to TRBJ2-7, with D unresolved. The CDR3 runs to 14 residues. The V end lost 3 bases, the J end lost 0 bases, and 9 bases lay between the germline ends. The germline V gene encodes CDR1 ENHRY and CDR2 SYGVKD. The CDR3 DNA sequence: TGTGCCATCAGTGATGAAATAAGCTCCTACGAGCAGTACTTC. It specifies CAISDEISSYEQYF.

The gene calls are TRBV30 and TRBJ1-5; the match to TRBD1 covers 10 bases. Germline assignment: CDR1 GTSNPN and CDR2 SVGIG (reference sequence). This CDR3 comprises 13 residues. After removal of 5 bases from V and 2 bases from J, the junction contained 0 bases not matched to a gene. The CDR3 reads CAWGTGGNQPQHF. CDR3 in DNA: TGTGCCTGGGGGACAGGGGGCAATCAGCCCCAGCATTTT.

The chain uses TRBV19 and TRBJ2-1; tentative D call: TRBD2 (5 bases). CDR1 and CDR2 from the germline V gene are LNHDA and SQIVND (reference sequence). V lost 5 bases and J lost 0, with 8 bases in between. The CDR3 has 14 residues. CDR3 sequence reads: CASSVASSYNEQFF. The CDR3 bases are TGTGCCAGTAGTGTAGCGAGCTCCTACAATGAGCAGTTCTTC. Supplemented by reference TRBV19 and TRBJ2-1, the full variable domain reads DGGITQSPKYLFRKEGQNVTLSCEQNLNHDAMYWYRQDPGQGLRLIYYSQIVNDFQKGDIAEGYSVSREKKESFPLTVTSAQKNPTAFYLCASSVASSYNEQFFGPGTRLTVL.

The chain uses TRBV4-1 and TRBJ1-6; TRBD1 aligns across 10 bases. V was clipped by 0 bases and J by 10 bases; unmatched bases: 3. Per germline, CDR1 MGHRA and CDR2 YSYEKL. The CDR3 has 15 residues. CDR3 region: CASSQDRTGGSPLHF. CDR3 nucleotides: TGCGCCAGCAGCCAAGATCGGACAGGGGGATCACCCCTCCACTTT.

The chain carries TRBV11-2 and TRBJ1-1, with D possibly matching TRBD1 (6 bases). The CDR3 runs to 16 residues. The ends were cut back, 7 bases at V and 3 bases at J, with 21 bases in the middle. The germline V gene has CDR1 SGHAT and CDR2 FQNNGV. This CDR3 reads CASIELGRGGDTEAFF. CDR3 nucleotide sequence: TGTGCCAGCATTGAACTCGGGAGGGGGGGAGACACTGAAGCTTTCTTT.

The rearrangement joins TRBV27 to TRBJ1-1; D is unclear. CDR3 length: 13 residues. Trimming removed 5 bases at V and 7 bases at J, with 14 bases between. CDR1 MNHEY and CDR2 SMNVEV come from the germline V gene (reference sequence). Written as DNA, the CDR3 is TGTGCCAGCAGTGAGTTGGGGTTTGATGAAGCTTTCTTT. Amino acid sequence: CASSELGFDEAFF.

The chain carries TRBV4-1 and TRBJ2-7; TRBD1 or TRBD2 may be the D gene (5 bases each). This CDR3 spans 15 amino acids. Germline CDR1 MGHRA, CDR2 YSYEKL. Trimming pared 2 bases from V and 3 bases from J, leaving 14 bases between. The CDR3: CASSQTWGKYYEQYF. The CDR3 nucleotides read TGCGCCAGCAGCCAAACTTGGGGGAAATACTACGAGCAGTACTTC.

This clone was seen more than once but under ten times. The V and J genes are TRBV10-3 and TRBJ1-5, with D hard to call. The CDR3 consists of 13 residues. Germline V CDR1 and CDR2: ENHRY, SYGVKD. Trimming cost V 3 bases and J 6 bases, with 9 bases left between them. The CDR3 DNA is TGTGCCATCAGTGATGTGGAGGGTCAGCCCCAGCATTTT. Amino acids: CAISDVEGQPQHF.

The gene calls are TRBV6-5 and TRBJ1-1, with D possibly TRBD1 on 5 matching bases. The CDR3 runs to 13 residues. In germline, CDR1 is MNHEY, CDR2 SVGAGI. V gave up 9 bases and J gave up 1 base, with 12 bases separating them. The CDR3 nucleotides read TGTGCCAGTAGGGGTCGAGAGAACACTGAAGCTTTCTTT. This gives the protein CASRGRENTEAFF.

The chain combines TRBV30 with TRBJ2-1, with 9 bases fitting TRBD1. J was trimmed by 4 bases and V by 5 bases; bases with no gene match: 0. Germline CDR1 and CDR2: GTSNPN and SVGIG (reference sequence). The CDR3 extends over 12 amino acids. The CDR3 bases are TGTGCCTGGGGGACAGGGTACAATGAGCAGTTCTTC. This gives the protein CAWGTGYNEQFF.

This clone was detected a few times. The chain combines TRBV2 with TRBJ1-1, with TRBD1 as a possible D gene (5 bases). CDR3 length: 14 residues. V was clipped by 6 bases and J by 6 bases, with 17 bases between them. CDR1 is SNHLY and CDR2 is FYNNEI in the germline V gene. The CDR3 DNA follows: TGTGCCAGCAGGGAACTCAGGGAGAGCCCTGAAGCTTTCTTT. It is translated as CASRELRESPEAFF.

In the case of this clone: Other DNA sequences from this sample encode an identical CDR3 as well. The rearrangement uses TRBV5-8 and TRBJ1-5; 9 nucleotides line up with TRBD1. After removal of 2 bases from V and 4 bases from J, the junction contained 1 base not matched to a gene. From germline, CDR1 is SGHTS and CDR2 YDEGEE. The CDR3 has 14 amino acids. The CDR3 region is CASSFGTGNQPQHF. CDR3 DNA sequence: TGTGCCAGCAGCTTCGGGACAGGGAATCAGCCCCAGCATTTT.

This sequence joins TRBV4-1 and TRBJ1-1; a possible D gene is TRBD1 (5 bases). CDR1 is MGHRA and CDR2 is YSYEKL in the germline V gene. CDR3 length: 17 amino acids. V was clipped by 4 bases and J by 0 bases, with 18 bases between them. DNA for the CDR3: TGCGCCAGCAGCCCCGTGGGGACGGCCGTGATGAACACTGAAGCTTTCTTT. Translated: CASSPVGTAVMNTEAFF.

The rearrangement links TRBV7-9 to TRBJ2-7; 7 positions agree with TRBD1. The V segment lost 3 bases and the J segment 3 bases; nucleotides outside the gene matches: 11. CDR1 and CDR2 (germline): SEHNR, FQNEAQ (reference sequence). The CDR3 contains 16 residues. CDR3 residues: CASSFDLPGQNYEQYF. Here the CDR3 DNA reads TGTGCCAGCAGCTTTGATTTACCGGGACAGAACTACGAGCAGTACTTC.

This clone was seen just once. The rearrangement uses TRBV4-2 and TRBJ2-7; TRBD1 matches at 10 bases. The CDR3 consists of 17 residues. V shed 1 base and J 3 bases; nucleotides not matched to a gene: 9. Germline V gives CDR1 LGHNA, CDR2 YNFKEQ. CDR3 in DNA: TGTGCCAGCAGCCAAGTCGCCGCCGGGACAGGGGTCTACGAGCAGTACTTC. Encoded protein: CASSQVAAGTGVYEQYF.

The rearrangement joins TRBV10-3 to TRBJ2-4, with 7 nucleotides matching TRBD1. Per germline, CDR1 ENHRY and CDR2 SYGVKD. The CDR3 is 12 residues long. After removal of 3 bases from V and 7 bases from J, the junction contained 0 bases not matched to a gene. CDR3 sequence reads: CAISDRGNIQYF. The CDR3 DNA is TGTGCCATCAGTGACAGGGGGAACATTCAGTACTTC.

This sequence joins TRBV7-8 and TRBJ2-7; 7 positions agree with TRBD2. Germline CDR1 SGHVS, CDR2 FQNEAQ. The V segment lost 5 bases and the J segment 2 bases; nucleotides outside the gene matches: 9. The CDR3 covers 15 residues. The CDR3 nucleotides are TGTGCCAGCAGCGCCGGACTAGAGACGACCTACGAGCAGTACTTC. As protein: CASSAGLETTYEQYF.

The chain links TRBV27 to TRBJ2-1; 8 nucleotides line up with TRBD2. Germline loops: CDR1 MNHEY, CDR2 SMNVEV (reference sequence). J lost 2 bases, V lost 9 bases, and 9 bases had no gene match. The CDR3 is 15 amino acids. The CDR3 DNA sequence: TGTGCCAGAATTACCCCGGGACTAGCCTACAATGAGCAGTTCTTC. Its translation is CARITPGLAYNEQFF.

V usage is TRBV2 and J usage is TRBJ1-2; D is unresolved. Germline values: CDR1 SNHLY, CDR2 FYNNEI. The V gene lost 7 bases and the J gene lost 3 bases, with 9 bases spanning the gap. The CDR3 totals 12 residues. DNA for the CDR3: TGTGCCAGCACCGCAGGCGACTATGGCTACACCTTC. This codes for CASTAGDYGYTF.